This TCR beta chain appears in the sequencing data of a study of shared clonotypes between healthy human individuals. Regarding the study as a whole: Few donors limited the genetic and exposure-history diversity represented. Clonotypes not shared had lower generation probabilities than those common to all four donors.

A remark on this clone: Antigen specificity is unknown.

This CDR3 spans 13 amino acids. The V end was cut by 8 bases, the J end by 5 bases, with 15 bases between. Germline CDR1 reads SEHNR; CDR2 reads FQNEAQ (reference sequence). At a deep level, the assay was run. The protocol was immunoSEQ multiplex PCR, while the TCRdb copy is restricted to in-frame clones and leaves out a portion. The sample has about 530,000 clones, almost 97% seen once. HIV-negative, healthy adults without recent acute infections or vaccinations were the donors. The clonotype comes from a woman under 40 in good health. The sequencing input was naive CD4+ T cells sorted from blood. Subset in this sample: CD45RA+ positively selected. The J gene is TRBJ2-5, the V gene TRBV7-9, with D perhaps TRBD2 (6 bases). The CDR3 protein is CASQWEVGETQYF. The CDR3, as DNA: TGTGCCAGCCAATGGGAGGTTGGGGAGACCCAGTACTTC.